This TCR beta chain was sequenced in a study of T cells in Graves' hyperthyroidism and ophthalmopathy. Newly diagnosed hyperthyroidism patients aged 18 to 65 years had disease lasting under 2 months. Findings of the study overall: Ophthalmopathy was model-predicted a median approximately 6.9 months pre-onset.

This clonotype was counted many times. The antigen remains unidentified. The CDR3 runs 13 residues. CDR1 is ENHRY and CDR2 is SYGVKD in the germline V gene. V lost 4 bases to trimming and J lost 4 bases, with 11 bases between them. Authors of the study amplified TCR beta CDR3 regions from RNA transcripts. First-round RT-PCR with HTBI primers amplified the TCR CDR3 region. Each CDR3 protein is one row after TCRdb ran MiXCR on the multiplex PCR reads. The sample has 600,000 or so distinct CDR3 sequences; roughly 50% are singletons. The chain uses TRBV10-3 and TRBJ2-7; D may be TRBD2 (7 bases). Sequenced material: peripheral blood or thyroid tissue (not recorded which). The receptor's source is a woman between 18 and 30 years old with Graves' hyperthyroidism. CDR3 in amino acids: CAISVGGQYEQYF. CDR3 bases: TGTGCCATCAGTGTGGGGGGGCAGTACGAGCAGTACTTC.